The TCR beta chain described here comes from a study of cytomegalovirus exposure and HLA in healthy donors. On the study more broadly: Samples from HLA-typed donors yielded 65 million to 90 million unique TCRs in an early data release.

The study, taken as a whole, reports: Later work showed greater clonal expansion in HLA-associated TCR beta chains than in equally common others. Several of the most significant clusters appeared, in a later analysis, to be linked to common viral pathogens.

PCR amplification relied on 60 Vbeta primers (plus 13 Jbeta primers). Clones were sequenced by immunoSEQ multiplex PCR, and TCRdb holds only the in-frame ones, with some missing. The data show around 33,000 clones, 90% to 95% seen once. CDR1 and CDR2 (germline): MNHEY, SMNVEV (reference sequence). With 1 base removed from V and 6 bases from J, the gap between germline ends came to 6 bases. The length of the CDR3 is 13 residues. Of note for this clone: Its antigen is as yet unknown.

Sample: PBMCs. This clonotype was obtained from a young woman in good health and CMV-seronegative. The rearrangement uses TRBV27 and TRBJ1-4; TRBD1 might be the D (5 bases). The CDR3 coding sequence is TGTGCCAGCAGTTTATTAGGGGATGAAAAACTGTTTTTT. It specifies CASSLLGDEKLFF. The whole variable domain, remainder taken from reference TRBV27 and TRBJ1-4, is EAQVTQNPRYLITVTGKKLTVTCSQNMNHEYMSWYRQDPGLGLRQIYYSMNVEVTDKGDVPEGYKVSRKEKRNFPLILESPSPNQTSLYFCASSLLGDEKLFFGSGTQLSVL.